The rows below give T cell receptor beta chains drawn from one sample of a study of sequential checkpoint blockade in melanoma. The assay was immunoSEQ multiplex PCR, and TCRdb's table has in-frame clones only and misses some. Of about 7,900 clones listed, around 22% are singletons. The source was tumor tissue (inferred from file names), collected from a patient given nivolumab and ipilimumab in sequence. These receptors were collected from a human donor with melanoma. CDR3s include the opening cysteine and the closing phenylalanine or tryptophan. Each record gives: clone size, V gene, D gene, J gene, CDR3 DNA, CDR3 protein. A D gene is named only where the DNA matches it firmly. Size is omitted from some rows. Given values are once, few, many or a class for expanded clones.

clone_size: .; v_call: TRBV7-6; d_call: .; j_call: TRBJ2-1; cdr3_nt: TGTGCCAGCAGCCTCCAGGGGCTAGCCGTAAATGAGCAGTTCTTC; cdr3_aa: CASSLQGLAVNEQFF
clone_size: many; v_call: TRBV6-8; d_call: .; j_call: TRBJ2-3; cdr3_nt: TGTGCCAGCAGTTCCCAGACAGATACCACAGATACGCAGTATTTT; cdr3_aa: CASSSQTDTTDTQYF
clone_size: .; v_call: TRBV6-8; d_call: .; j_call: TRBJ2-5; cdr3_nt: TGTGCCATCAGTGTGAGGGGAGGAGAGACCCAGTACTTC; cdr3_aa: CAISVRGGETQYF
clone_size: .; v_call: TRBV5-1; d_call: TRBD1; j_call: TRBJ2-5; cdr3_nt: TGCGCCAGCAGCTTGCAGGGGGCCGCCGGGGAGACCCAGTACTTC; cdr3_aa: CASSLQGAAGETQYF
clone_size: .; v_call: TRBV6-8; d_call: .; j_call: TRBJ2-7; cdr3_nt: TGTGCCAGCAGTTCCGACAGGAGGGCTAATGGCGAGCAGTACTTC; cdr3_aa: CASSSDRRANGEQYF
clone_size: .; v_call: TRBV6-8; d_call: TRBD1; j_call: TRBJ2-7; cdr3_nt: TGTGCCAGCAGTTACGTTGGTCCGGGACAGGGACACGAGCAGTACTTC; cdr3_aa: CASSYVGPGQGHEQYF
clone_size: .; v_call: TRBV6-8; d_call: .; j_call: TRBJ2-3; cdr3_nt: TGTGCCATCAGTGCCGGGACAGATACGCAGTATTTT; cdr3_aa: CAISAGTDTQYF
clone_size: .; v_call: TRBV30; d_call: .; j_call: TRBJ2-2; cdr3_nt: TGTGCCTCCCAGGGGAGAAACGGGGAGCTGTTTTTT; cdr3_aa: CASQGRNGELFF
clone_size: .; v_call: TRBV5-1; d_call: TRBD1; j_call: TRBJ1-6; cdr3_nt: TGCGCCAGCAGCCCAGAGGGGACAGGGGTCTCACCCCTCCACTTT; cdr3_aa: CASSPEGTGVSPLHF
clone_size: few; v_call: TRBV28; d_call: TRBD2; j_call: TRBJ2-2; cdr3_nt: TGTGCCAGCAGTTTGCCGGGACTAGCGGGAGACGACACCGGGGAGCTGTTTTTT; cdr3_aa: CASSLPGLAGDDTGELFF
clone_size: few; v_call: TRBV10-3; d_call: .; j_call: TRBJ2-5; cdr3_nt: TGTGCCATCAGTGAGTCCATAGCGAGGGGGCAAGAGACCCAGTACTTC; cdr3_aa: CAISESIARGQETQYF
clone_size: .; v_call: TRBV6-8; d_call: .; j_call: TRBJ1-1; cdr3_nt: TGTGCCAGCTCCATCTCCGGGACATCGAACACTGAAGCTTTCTTT; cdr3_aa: CASSISGTSNTEAFF
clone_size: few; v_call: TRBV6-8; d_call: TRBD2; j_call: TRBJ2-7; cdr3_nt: TGTGCCAGCAGTTACGGACCCTCACTAGCGGGGGACCTCTCCTACGAGCAGTACTTC; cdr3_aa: CASSYGPSLAGDLSYEQYF
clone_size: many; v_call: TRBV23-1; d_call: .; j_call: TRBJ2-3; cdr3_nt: TGCGCCAGCAGCTTAGAAGGGTCAGATACGCAGTATTTT; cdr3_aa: CASSLEGSDTQYF
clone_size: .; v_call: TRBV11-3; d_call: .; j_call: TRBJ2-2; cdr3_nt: TGTGCCAGCAGCTTAACAGGAAACACCGGGGAGCTGTTTTTT; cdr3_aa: CASSLTGNTGELFF
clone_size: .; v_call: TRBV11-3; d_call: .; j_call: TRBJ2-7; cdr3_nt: TGTGCCAGCACTCCCGGTGGGGACGTAGACTACGAGCAGTACTTC; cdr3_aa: CASTPGGDVDYEQYF
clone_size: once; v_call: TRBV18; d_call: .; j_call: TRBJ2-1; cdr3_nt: TGTGCCAGCTCACCACCCTTAGCGGACCCCTCCTACAATGAGCAGTTCTTC; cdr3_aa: CASSPPLADPSYNEQFF
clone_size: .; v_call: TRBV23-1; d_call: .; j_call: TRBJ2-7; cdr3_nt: TGCGCCAGCAGCTCGGGTCTAGCTCGCGAGCAGTACTTC; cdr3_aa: CASSSGLAREQYF
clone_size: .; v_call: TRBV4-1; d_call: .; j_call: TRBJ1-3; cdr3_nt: TGCGCCAGCAGCCCCACCCACAGTCCTGGAAACACCATATATTTT; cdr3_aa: CASSPTHSPGNTIYF
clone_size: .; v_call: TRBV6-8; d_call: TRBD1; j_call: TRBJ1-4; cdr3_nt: TGTGCCAGCAGGACAGGGGCGTCGGCTGAAAAACTGTTTTTT; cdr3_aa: CASRTGASAEKLFF
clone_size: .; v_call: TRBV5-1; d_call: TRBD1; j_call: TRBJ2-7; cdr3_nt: TGCGCCAGCAGCTTGGTCAGGGGGACCTACGAGCAGTACTTC; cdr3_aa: CASSLVRGTYEQYF
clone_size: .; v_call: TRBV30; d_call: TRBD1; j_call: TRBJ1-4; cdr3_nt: TGTGCCACAGGGGGCTCGGGTGAAAAACTGTTTTTT; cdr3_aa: CATGGSGEKLFF
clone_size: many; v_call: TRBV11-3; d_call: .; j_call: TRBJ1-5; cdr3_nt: TGTGCCAGCAGCTTAGATGGGGGGAGCAACAATCAGCCCCAGCATTTT; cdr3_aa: CASSLDGGSNNQPQHF
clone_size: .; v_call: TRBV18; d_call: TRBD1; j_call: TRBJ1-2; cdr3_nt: TGTGCCAGCTCGCCGGGACAGGGCCTCTATGGCTACACCTTC; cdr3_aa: CASSPGQGLYGYTF
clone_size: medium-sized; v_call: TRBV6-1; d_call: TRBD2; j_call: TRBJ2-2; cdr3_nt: TGTGCCAGCAGTGAAGAGATAGGGCCGACTAGCGGGAGGGCCTCCACCGGGGAGCTGTTTTTT; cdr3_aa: CASSEEIGPTSGRASTGELFF
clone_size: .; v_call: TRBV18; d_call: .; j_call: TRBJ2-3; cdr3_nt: TGTGCCAGCTCACCACCATCAGGGGCCTACGGTACGCAGTATTTT; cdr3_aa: CASSPPSGAYGTQYF
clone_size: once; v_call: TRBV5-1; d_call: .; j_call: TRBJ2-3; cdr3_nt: TGCGCCAGCAGCTTGACCGCTTCATACGAAGATACGCAGTATTTT; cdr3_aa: CASSLTASYEDTQYF
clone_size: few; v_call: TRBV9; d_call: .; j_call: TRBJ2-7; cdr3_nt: TGTGCCAGCAGCGGGAGATCCTACGAGCAGTACTTC; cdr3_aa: CASSGRSYEQYF
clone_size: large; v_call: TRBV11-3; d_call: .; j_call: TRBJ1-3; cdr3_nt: TGTGCCAGCAGCTTAGGGGGCCGGGAAGACGGAAACACCATATATTTT; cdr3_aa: CASSLGGREDGNTIYF
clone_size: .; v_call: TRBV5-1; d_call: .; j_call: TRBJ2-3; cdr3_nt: TGCGCCAGCAGCTTGGTTACTGGGGATCAAGATACGCAGTATTTT; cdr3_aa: CASSLVTGDQDTQYF
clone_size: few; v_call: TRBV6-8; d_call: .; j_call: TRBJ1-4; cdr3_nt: TGTGCCAGCAGTGGGCAGATAGGGGAAAAACTGTTTTTT; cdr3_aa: CASSGQIGEKLFF
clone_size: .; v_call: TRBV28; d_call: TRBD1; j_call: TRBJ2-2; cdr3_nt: TGTGCCAGCAGTTCGGGACAGATGTTGGGGGAGCTGTTTTTT; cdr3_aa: CASSSGQMLGELFF